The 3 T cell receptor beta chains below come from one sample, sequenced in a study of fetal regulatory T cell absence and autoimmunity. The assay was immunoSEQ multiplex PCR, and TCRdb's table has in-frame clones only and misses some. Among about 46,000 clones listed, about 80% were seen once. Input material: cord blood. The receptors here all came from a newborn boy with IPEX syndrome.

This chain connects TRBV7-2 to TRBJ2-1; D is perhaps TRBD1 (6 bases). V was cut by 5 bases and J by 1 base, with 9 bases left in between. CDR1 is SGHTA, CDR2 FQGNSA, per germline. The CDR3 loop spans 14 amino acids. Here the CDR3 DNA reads TGTGCCAGCAGCGCCGGACAGTCCTACAATGAGCAGTTCTTC. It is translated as CASSAGQSYNEQFF. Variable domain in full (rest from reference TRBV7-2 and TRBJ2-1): GAGVSQSPSNKVTEKGKDVELRCDPISGHTALYWYRQSLGQGLEFLIYFQGNSAPDKSGLPSDRFSAERTGGSVSTLTIQRTQQEDSAVYLCASSAGQSYNEQFFGPGTRLTVL.

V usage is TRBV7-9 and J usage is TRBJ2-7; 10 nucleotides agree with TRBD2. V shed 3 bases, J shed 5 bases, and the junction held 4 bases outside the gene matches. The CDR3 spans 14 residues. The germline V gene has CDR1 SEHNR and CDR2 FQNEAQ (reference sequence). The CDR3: CASSFSGRMDEQYF. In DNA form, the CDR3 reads TGTGCCAGCAGCTTTAGCGGGAGGATGGACGAGCAGTACTTC.

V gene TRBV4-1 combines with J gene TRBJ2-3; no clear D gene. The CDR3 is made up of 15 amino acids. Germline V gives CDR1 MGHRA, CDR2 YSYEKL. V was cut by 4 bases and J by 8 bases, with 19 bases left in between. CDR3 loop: CASSRAILSPSTQYF. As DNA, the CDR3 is TGCGCCAGCAGCCGGGCTATTTTAAGCCCCAGTACGCAGTATTTT.